Described below is a single TCR beta chain sequence and its context. The specificity of this receptor is unknown. There are no base qualities to consult, and no much larger clone falls within one base. The data belong to a study of PD-1 blockade in classical Hodgkin lymphoma (dated by TCRdb to about 2020). Concerning the study at large: Nivolumab dosing was 3 mg/kg intravenously every 2 weeks, continuing until either disease progression or unacceptable toxicity. The study used CyTOF and TCR beta sequencing to define a peripheral blood immune signature of response to PD-1 blockade in classical Hodgkin lymphoma.

The full study reports these points: Baseline diversity similar to that of newly diagnosed patients was observed in trial patients achieving complete response, whereas significantly lower diversity was observed in partial responders and progressors. The study covered only a single clinical trial cohort, and the causes of the repertoire differences, possibly disease activity or prior therapy, were still not defined. Lower diversity was observed in patients in whom nivolumab was started less than 1 year after ASCT, and these patients were excluded from later analyses so that confounding by immune reconstitution would be avoided. CD4+ but not CD8+ TCR diversity rose significantly by C4D1 (p=0.0027 vs p=0.16), most apparent in complete responders (p=0.02). Baseline TCR diversity was reported to be lower in newly diagnosed patients than in healthy donors and to be lower still in relapsed/refractory patients.

Genomic DNA was isolated using the Qiagen DNeasy kit from unsorted PBMCs as well as from negatively selected CD4+ and CD8+ fractions. Using primers that anneal to V and J segments, immunoSEQ multiplex PCR amplified the TCR beta CDR3 regions. A synthetic immune receptor repertoire was used to minimize amplification bias, and any residual bias was removed computationally once sequencing was done. From the authors' description of their analysis: Custom Python scripts were used to quantify repertoire diversity as the Shannon entropy index. Unsorted, CD4+ and CD8+ repertoires were examined separately, except in combined analyses, for which CD4+ and CD8+ sequences were merged in silico. Clonal expansion was defined as at least a 2-fold frequency increase after treatment relative to C1D1, with a pseudocount of 0.5 for undetected baseline clones. Clones with 0 or 1 copy at C1D1 were classified as singleton clones, and clones with 2 or more copies were classified as non-singleton clones. Clones expanded in unsorted samples were annotated as CD4+, CD8+ or unknown by matching protein sequences in sorted samples from the same patient. Wilcoxon tests on paired samples were used to test changes in diversity from C1D1 to C4D1. TCRdb mirrors the immuneACCESS table, restricted to in-frame sequences. Some clones are absent from its copies; in checked studies, under half trace to an unresolved V gene, and the reason for the others is unknown. V, J and clone size reflect that table, while D and trimming were determined from the DNA. The sample contains about 110,000 clones, roughly nine tenths of them found a single time. Of the sample, 15% to 20% is held by the ten largest clones.

CDR1 SGHNT and CDR2 YENEEA were looked up in the germline V gene. The CDR3 sequence holds 16 residues, the cysteine and phenylalanine included. Solely the CDR3 DNA is kept, with 48 bases framed from the first base. The junction carries 21 bases between V and J, which are trimmed by 5 bases and 6 bases respectively. The sample's time point label, in plain terms: cycle 2 day 1 (C2D1) of nivolumab. Every trial patient had relapsed following autologous stem cell transplantation, and prior brentuximab vedotin exposure was what differed among cohorts A, B and C. A total of 50 to 70 patients with relapsed/refractory classical Hodgkin lymphoma made up the trial cohort, and each patient's best overall response was complete response, partial response or progressive disease. In the multi-cohort phase II CheckMate 205 trial, trial patients received single-agent nivolumab. An independent review committee assessed best overall response using the 2007 International Working Group response criteria. Trial PBMCs were collected immediately before nivolumab initiation (C1D1) and during therapy at cycle 2 day 1 and cycle 4 day 1. Peripheral blood was collected in 8 mL Vacutainer Cell Preparation Tubes, from which PBMCs were isolated by centrifugation and then cryopreserved.

This chain is built from TRBV11-3 and TRBJ2-3, with TRBD2 as a weak D call on 6 bases. The sequence was obtained from a human donor with classical Hodgkin lymphoma. The sequencing here drew on peripheral blood mononuclear cells (PBMCs), taken before the second cycle of nivolumab. The nucleotide sequence reads TGTGCCAGCAGCCCTGGCCGATCCTCTAGCGCGGATACGCAGTATTTT. This codes for CASSPGRSSSADTQYF.